The rows below give T cell receptor beta chains drawn from one sample of a study of T cells expressing NK-cell markers. From its re-call of the 5' RACE reads, TCRdb lists each CDR3 protein once, without DNA. In all, the sample yields some 450,000 distinct CDR3 sequences. Sequenced sample: blood T cells: a sorted CD56 or NKG2C T cell subset, CD4+ or CD8+ T cells, or bulk PBMC T cells (not recorded which). The receptors come from a woman aged 18-70 years in good health. CDR3s include the opening cysteine and the closing phenylalanine or tryptophan. Fields, in order: J gene, CDR3 length, V gene, CDR3 protein.

TRBJ2-1 | 14 | TRBV11-2 | CASSLEFSLSEQFF
TRBJ2-3 | 14 | TRBV20-1 | CSGREGAKTDTQYF
TRBJ2-3 | 16 | TRBV5-1 | CASSLAKELVTDTQYF
TRBJ2-7 | 13 | TRBV5-5 | CASSRDDGQKQYF
TRBJ2-1 | 14 | TRBV3-1 | CASSRGAGGNEQFF
TRBJ2-5 | 12 | TRBV18 | CASSPSGETQYF
TRBJ1-6 | 14 | TRBV18 | CASSPRQDNSPLHF
TRBJ2-5 | 13 | TRBV12-3/TRBV12-4 | CASTRQGPETQYF
TRBJ2-1 | 16 | TRBV27 | CASSLEAAKDGNEQFF
TRBJ1-2 | 13 | TRBV20-1 | CSAIPTRNYGYTF
TRBJ2-1 | 11 | TRBV20-1 | CSARLVVEQFF
TRBJ2-1 | 15 | TRBV3-1 | CASSQGPGRRNEQFF
TRBJ2-5 | 17 | TRBV14 | CASSQDGRQGLRETQYF
TRBJ1-3 | 15 | TRBV5-1 | CASSLEGVGGNTIYF
TRBJ2-5 | 13 | TRBV12-3/TRBV12-4 | CASSLFTQETQYF
TRBJ1-5 | 14 | TRBV3-1 | CASSQSGSNQPQHF
TRBJ2-1 | 18 | TRBV20-1 | CSARSGPFSGGAYNEQFF
TRBJ1-1 | 15 | TRBV5-1 | CASSLAVGARTEAFF
TRBJ1-5 | 15 | TRBV12-3/TRBV12-4 | CASSFDPPVNQPQHF
TRBJ2-1 | 15 | TRBV20-1 | CSARHREGLYNEQFF
TRBJ1-4 | 15 | TRBV4-3 | CASSQDGTGGEKLFF
TRBJ1-5 | 16 | TRBV19 | CASSRVAGGQNQPQHF
TRBJ2-1 | 15 | TRBV9 | CASSSSPTGYHEQFF
TRBJ2-1 | 14 | TRBV7-9 | CASSLDSGFNEQFF
TRBJ1-1 | 12 | TRBV6-2/TRBV6-3 | CASSFRTDEAFF
TRBJ1-2 | 13 | TRBV12-3/TRBV12-4 | CASSPKYGYGYTF
TRBJ1-2 | 14 | TRBV12-3/TRBV12-4 | CASSFGLHNYGYTF
TRBJ2-1 | 16 | TRBV6-2/TRBV6-3 | CASSHLRSQGADEQFF
TRBJ2-5 | 11 | TRBV25-1 | CASSDRGTDYF
TRBJ2-1 | 15 | TRBV23-1 | CASRGTSGHYNEQFF
TRBJ2-3 | 15 | TRBV28 | CASSLPLTSKSTQYF
TRBJ2-5 | 15 | TRBV20-1 | CSAPKGQARLETQYF
TRBJ1-1 | 12 | TRBV20-1 | CSATREGTEAFF
TRBJ2-1 | 17 | TRBV19 | CATSASNPGGTLNEQFF
TRBJ1-4 | 16 | TRBV19 | CASSIDRGPWAGKLFF
TRBJ2-3 | 15 | TRBV19 | CASSIDGRATDTQYF
TRBJ2-1 | 14 | TRBV27 | CASSSGSRGLGQFF
TRBJ2-2 | 13 | TRBV24-1 | CATSDSVTGELFF
TRBJ2-4 | 17 | TRBV7-2 | CASSFSGRVGAKNIQYF
TRBJ2-4 | 16 | TRBV5-4 | CASSLAGDRGGGIQYF
TRBJ1-1 | 13 | TRBV27 | CATGWAVNTEAFF
TRBJ2-3 | 17 | TRBV23-1 | CASRPYNSLRHLDTQYF
TRBJ2-1 | 16 | TRBV12-3/TRBV12-4 | CASSPARGGLLNEQFF